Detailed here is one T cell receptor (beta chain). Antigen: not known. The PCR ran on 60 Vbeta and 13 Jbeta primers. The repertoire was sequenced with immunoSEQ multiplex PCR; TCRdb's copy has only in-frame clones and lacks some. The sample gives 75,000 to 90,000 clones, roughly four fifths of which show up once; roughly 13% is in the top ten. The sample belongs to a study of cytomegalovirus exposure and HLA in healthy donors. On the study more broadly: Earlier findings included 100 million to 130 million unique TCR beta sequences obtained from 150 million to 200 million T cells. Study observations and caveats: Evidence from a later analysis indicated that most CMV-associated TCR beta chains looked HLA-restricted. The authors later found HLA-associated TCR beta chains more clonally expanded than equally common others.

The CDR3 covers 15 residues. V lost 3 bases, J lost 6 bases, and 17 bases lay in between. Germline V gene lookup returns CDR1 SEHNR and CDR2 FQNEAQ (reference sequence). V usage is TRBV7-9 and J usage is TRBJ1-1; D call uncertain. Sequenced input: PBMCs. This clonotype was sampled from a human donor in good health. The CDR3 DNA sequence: TGTGCCAGCAGCTTCGCGGGAACCCTGGGCTCTGAAGCTTTCTTT. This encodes CASSFAGTLGSEAFF.